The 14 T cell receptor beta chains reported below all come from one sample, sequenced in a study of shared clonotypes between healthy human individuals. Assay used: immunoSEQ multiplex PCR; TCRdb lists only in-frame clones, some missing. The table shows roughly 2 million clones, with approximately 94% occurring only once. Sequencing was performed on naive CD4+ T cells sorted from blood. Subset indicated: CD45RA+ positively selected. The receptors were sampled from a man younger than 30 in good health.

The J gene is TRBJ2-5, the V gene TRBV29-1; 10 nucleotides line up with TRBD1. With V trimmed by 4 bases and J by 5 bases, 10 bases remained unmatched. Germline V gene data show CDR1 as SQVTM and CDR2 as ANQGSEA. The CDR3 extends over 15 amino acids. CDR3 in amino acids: CSVAGGGQGTETQYF. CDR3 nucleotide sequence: TGCAGCGTTGCTGGGGGGGGACAGGGGACGGAGACCCAGTACTTC.

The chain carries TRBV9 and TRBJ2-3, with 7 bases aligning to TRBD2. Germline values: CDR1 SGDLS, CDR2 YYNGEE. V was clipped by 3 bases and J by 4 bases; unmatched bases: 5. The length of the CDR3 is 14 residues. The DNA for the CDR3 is TGTGCCAGCAGCGCATTTGCGGGAGCAGATACGCAGTATTTT. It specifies CASSAFAGADTQYF.

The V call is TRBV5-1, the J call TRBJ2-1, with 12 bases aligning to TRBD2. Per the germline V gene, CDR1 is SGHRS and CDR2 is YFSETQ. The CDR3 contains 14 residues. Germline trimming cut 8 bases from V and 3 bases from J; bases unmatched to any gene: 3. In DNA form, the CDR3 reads TGCGCCAGTGAACTAGCGGGAGGCTACAATGAGCAGTTCTTC. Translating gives CASELAGGYNEQFF.

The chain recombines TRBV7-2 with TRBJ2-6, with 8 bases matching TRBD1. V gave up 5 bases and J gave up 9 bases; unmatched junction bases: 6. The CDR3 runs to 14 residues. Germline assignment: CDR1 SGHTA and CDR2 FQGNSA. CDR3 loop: CASSPGQGGNVLTF. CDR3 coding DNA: TGTGCCAGCAGCCCCGGACAGGGTGGCAACGTCCTGACTTTC.

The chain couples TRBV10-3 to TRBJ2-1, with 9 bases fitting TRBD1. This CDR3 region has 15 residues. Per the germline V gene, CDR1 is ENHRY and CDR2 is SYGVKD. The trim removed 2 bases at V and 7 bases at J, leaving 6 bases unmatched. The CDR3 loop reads CAISEGPGTGNEQFF. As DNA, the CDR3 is TGTGCCATCAGTGAGGGTCCCGGGACAGGGAATGAGCAGTTCTTC.

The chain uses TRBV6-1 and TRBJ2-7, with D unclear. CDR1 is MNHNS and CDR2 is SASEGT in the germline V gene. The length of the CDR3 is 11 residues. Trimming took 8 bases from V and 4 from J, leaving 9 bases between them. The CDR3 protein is CASGTKYEQYF. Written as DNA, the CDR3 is TGTGCCAGCGGTACCAAATACGAGCAGTACTTC.

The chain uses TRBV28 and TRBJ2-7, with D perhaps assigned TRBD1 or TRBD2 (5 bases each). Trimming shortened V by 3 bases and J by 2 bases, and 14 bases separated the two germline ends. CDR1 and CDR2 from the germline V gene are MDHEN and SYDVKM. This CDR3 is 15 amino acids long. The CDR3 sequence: CASSLGTLGAYEQYF. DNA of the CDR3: TGTGCCAGCAGTTTGGGGACGCTGGGCGCCTACGAGCAGTACTTC.

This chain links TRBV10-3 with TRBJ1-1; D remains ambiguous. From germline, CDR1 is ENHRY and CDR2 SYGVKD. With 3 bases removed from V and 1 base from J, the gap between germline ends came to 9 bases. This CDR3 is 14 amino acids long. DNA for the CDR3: TGTGCCATCAGTGATAGGCAGCCGAACACTGAAGCTTTCTTT. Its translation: CAISDRQPNTEAFF.

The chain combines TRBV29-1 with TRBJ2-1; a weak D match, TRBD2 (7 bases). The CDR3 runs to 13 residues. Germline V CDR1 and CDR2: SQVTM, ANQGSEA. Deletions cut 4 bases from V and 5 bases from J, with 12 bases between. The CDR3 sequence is CSVGGGGNNEQFF. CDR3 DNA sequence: TGCAGCGTTGGGGGGGGCGGAAACAATGAGCAGTTCTTC.

DNA of the CDR3: TGTGCCAGTAGTATATCGGGGACTAGCGGGATTTTTAGCTCCTACAATGAGCAGTTCTTC. This encodes CASSISGTSGIFSSYNEQFF. V gene TRBV19 combines with J gene TRBJ2-1; 13 bases line up with TRBD2. The CDR3 loop spans 20 amino acids. Germline V gives CDR1 LNHDA, CDR2 SQIVND (reference sequence). With V trimmed by 2 bases and J by 0 bases, 10 bases remained unmatched.

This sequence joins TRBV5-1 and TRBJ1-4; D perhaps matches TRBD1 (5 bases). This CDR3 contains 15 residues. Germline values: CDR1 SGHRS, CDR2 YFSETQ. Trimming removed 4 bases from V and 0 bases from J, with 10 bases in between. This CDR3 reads CASSLDSTTNEKLFF. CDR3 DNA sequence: TGCGCCAGCAGCCTCGACAGTACAACTAATGAAAAACTGTTTTTT.

The CDR3 DNA follows: TGTGCCAGCTCACCACAGACAACAGGTTCACCCCTCCACTTT. Translating gives CASSPQTTGSPLHF. V gene TRBV18 combines with J gene TRBJ1-6, with D maybe TRBD1 (5 bases). This CDR3 comprises 14 residues. V lost 1 base and J 9 bases, leaving 10 bases between the germline ends. CDR1 and CDR2 from the germline V gene are KGHSH and LQKENI. Full variable domain (remainder filled in from reference TRBV18 and TRBJ1-6): NAGVMQNPRHLVRRRGQEARLRCSPMKGHSHVYWYRQLPEEGLKFMVYLQKENIIDESGMPKERFSAEFPKEGPSILRIQQVVRGDSAAYFCASSPQTTGSPLHFGNGTRLTVT.

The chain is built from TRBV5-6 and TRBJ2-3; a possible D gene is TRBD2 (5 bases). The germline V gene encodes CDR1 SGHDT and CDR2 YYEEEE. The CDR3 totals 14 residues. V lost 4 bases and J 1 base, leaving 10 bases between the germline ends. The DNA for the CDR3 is TGTGCCAGCAGCATAACTAGTGGCACAGATACGCAGTATTTT. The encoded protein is CASSITSGTDTQYF.

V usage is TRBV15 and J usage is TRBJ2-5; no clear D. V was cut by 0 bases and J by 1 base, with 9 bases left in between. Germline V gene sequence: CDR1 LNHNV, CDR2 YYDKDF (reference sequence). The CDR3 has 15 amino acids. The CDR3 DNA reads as TGTGCCACCAGCAGAGATAGAAACGGCCAAGAGACCCAGTACTTC. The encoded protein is CATSRDRNGQETQYF.